This is a list of T cell receptor beta chains from one sample in a study of blood T cell repertoires in COVID-19. Here immunoSEQ multiplex PCR was the method, and the copy in TCRdb shows in-frame clones only, minus some. This sample has about 310,000 clones, with around 89% found just once. The specimen was PBMCs or T cells enriched from blood (not recorded which). The receptors stem from a woman under 30 with acute COVID-19. Both conserved end residues are part of each CDR3. The D gene is left open where the match is weak. Size tells how often a clone was seen (once, few, many) or the class of an expanded clone, and some rows leave it out.

>TRBJ2-1|.|TRBD2|15|TRBV7-3
CASSSWTRSSNEQFF
TGTGCCAGCAGCTCCTGGACTAGGTCATCCAATGAGCAGTTCTTC
>TRBJ1-6|.|TRBD1|14|TRBV6-5
CASKGTGENSPLHF
TGTGCCAGCAAAGGGACAGGGGAAAATTCACCCCTCCACTTT
>TRBJ1-1|.|.|15|TRBV21-1
CASSTGQGKNTEAFF
TGTGCCAGCAGCACGGGCCAGGGGAAGAACACTGAAGCTTTCTTT
>TRBJ1-1|.|.|14|TRBV21-1
CASSKKNSPTEAFF
TGTGCCAGCAGCAAAAAAAACTCCCCTACTGAAGCTTTCTTT
>TRBJ2-7|.|.|16|TRBV4-2
CASSQDLGDSSYEQYF
TGTGCCAGCAGCCAAGATCTGGGGGACTCCTCCTACGAGCAGTACTTC
>TRBJ2-7|.|TRBD2|17|TRBV5-5
CASSWGKVSGSLGEQYF
TGTGCCAGCAGCTGGGGGAAGGTCAGCGGGAGTCTCGGAGAGCAGTACTTC
>TRBJ1-4|.|TRBD1|16|TRBV19
CASSGQALATNEKLFF
TGTGCCAGTAGCGGACAGGCTTTAGCAACTAATGAAAAACTGTTTTTT
>TRBJ2-3|.|.|15|TRBV7-6
CASSRRQGGTDTQYF
TGTGCCAGCAGCCGCCGACAGGGAGGAACAGATACGCAGTATTTT
>TRBJ2-3|.|TRBD2|17|TRBV3-1/TRBV3-2
CASSQGPTSGRTDTQYF
TGTGCCAGCAGCCAAGGTCCGACTAGCGGGAGGACAGATACGCAGTATTTT
>TRBJ1-1|.|TRBD1|13|TRBV18
CASSPDRTTEAFF
TGTGCCAGCTCACCGGACAGGACCACTGAAGCTTTCTTT
>TRBJ1-5|.|TRBD1|15|TRBV27
CASSPRGLGNQPQHF
TGTGCCAGCAGTCCTAGGGGGCTCGGCAATCAGCCCCAGCATTTT
>TRBJ1-2|.|TRBD1|20|TRBV27
CASSLRGSRTGIPFGYGYTF
TGTGCCAGCAGTTTAAGGGGGAGCCGGACAGGGATTCCCTTTGGCTATGGCTACACCTTC
>TRBJ1-1|.|.|18|TRBV6-2/TRBV6-3
CASSYNFGQGPSVTEAFF
TGTGCCAGCAGTTACAATTTTGGGCAGGGTCCGTCGGTTACTGAAGCTTTCTTT
>TRBJ2-5|.|TRBD1|13|TRBV5-1
CASSLGQGETQYF
TGCGCCAGCAGCTTGGGACAGGGTGAGACCCAGTACTTC
>TRBJ1-1|.|.|15|TRBV5-1
CASSYSGGMNTEAFF
TGCGCCAGCAGCTACTCGGGGGGGATGAACACTGAAGCTTTCTTT
>TRBJ1-2|.|TRBD1|14|TRBV29-1
CSVTGDAAIYGYTF
TGCAGCGTGACAGGGGACGCGGCTATCTATGGCTACACCTTC
>TRBJ1-1|.|.|14|TRBV12-5
CASGPERVVTEAFF
TGTGCTAGTGGACCCGAACGGGTAGTCACTGAAGCTTTCTTT
>TRBJ2-7|.|TRBD1|13|TRBV28
CASSFGQVYEQYF
TGTGCCAGCAGTTTTGGACAGGTCTACGAGCAGTACTTC
>TRBJ1-5|.|.|16|TRBV15
CATSFGTGGGFQPQHF
TGTGCCACCAGTTTTGGGACGGGGGGCGGATTTCAGCCCCAGCATTTT
>TRBJ2-2|.|.|15|TRBV9
CASSVGGENTGELFF
TGTGCCAGCAGCGTAGGCGGCGAGAACACCGGGGAGCTGTTTTTT
>TRBJ1-2|.|TRBD1|14|TRBV24-1
CATSDTGTGYGYTF
TGTGCCACCAGTGACACCGGGACAGGATATGGCTACACCTTC
>TRBJ2-3|once|TRBD2|15|TRBV19
CASSIPGLAKDTQYF
TGTGCCAGTAGTATCCCGGGACTAGCGAAAGATACGCAGTATTTT
>TRBJ2-1|once|.|11|TRBV11-1
CASSLNNEQFF
TGTGCCAGCAGCCTTAACAATGAGCAGTTCTTC
>TRBJ1-2|.|.|14|TRBV28
CASSSLTPNYGYTF
TGTGCCAGCAGTTCCCTCACACCTAACTATGGCTACACCTTC
>TRBJ2-3|.|TRBD2|14|TRBV19
CASLAGGTADTQYF
TGTGCCAGTCTAGCGGGAGGGACAGCAGATACGCAGTATTTT
>TRBJ1-2|.|.|15|TRBV14
CASSQEGIRQLGYTF
TGTGCCAGCAGCCAAGAAGGAATCAGACAGCTTGGCTACACCTTC
>TRBJ2-5|.|.|14|TRBV6-5
CASSYSRREQTQYF
TGTGCCAGCAGTTACTCACGTCGGGAACAGACCCAGTACTTC
>TRBJ2-1|.|TRBD2|14|TRBV25-1
CASSETSGYNEQFF
TGTGCCAGCAGTGAGACTAGCGGCTACAATGAGCAGTTCTTC
>TRBJ1-5|.|.|16|TRBV28
CASSPSWGQDNQPQHF
TGTGCCAGCAGTCCCTCGTGGGGGCAGGACAATCAGCCCCAGCATTTT
>TRBJ2-7|.|TRBD2|13|TRBV3-1/TRBV3-2
CASSLGTRTEQYF
TGTGCCAGCAGCCTTGGGACTAGAACCGAGCAGTACTTC
>TRBJ2-1|.|TRBD2|16|TRBV28
CASSLEREADRPEQFF
TGTGCCAGCAGTTTAGAGCGGGAGGCCGACCGGCCTGAGCAGTTCTTC
>TRBJ2-7|.|TRBD2|13|TRBV3-1/TRBV3-2
CASSQAGGYEQYF
TGTGCCAGCAGCCAAGCGGGGGGCTACGAGCAGTACTTC
>TRBJ1-1|few|.|15|TRBV28
CASSPLPGEGPEAFF
TGTGCCAGCAGTCCCCTCCCAGGGGAAGGGCCTGAAGCTTTCTTT
>TRBJ1-2|.|.|10|TRBV29-1
CSVDQGGYTF
TGCAGCGTTGATCAGGGGGGCTACACCTTC
>TRBJ1-2|.|.|16|TRBV7-8
CASSLGGSLGGYGYTF
TGTGCCAGCAGCTTAGGTGGATCTCTAGGGGGCTATGGCTACACCTTC
>TRBJ2-2|.|.|14|TRBV28
CASRRRVNTGELFF
TGTGCCAGCAGGCGCAGGGTAAACACCGGGGAGCTGTTTTTT
>TRBJ2-2|.|.|18|TRBV7-9
CASSPRGGAGGMTGELFF
TGTGCCAGCAGCCCCAGAGGGGGGGCCGGGGGAATGACCGGGGAGCTGTTTTTT
>TRBJ2-1|.|.|14|TRBV5-1
CASSLGTRGISWFF
TGCGCCAGCAGCTTGGGAACCCGCGGCATCTCCTGGTTCTTC
>TRBJ1-4|.|TRBD1|13|TRBV28
CASSSFSGQVLFF
TGTGCCAGCAGTTCGTTTTCGGGACAGGTGCTGTTTTTT
>TRBJ2-7|.|.|13|TRBV24-1
CATSGLEKGEQYF
TGTGCCACCAGTGGTCTAGAGAAAGGCGAGCAGTACTTC
>TRBJ2-2|.|.|12|TRBV14
CASSLGLPELFF
TGTGCCAGCAGCCTGGGACTCCCTGAGCTGTTTTTT
>TRBJ2-7|.|.|15|TRBV13
CASSSPSSGAHEQYF
TGTGCCAGCAGCTCCCCGTCTTCTGGGGCCCACGAGCAGTACTTC
>TRBJ2-3|.|.|16|TRBV30
CAWMSLGRVKTDTQYF
TGTGCCTGGATGTCCCTCGGCAGGGTAAAGACGGATACGCAGTATTTT
>TRBJ2-2|.|TRBD2|17|TRBV10-1
CASSAFRASGYTGELFF
TGCGCCAGCAGCGCCTTCCGGGCTAGCGGTTACACCGGGGAGCTGTTTTTT
>TRBJ1-5|.|TRBD1|13|TRBV2
CASKDRADQPQHF
TGTGCCAGCAAGGACAGGGCGGATCAGCCCCAGCATTTT